Given below is one T cell receptor beta chain in context. In the source study's methods: Reference gene primer amplification yielded estimated nucleated cell counts. Profiling relied on immunoSEQ multiplex PCR, and the TCRdb table lists in-frame clones only, not all of them. The V and J calls and clone size were taken over from that table, and D and trimming were inferred from the DNA. Counted here are around 250,000 clones, more than 85% occurring once; the ten biggest clones make up approximately 7%. Trimming at V came to 2 bases and at J to 2 bases, leaving 2 bases not matched to a gene. Germline values: CDR1 MNHEY, CDR2 SVGAGI. This CDR3 comprises 16 residues. This specimen belongs to a study of blood T cell repertoires in COVID-19.

V is TRBV6-5 and J is TRBJ2-7; 14 bases map to TRBD2. This receptor was obtained from a woman in her seventies with active or convalescent COVID-19. The specimen was peripheral blood. The CDR3 loop is CASSYGGLAGAYEQYF. CDR3 DNA sequence: TGTGCCAGCAGTTACGGGGGACTAGCGGGGGCCTACGAGCAGTACTTC.